The clone carrying this T cell receptor beta chain appeared a few times. What it binds is unknown. This CDR3 has 16 residues. Trimming shortened V by 2 bases and J by 1 base, and 12 bases separated the two germline ends. CDR1 and CDR2 (germline): MGHDK, SYGVNS. A single heparinised draw of approximately 110 mL on average was taken per donor. This sample is part of a study of beta chain features in type 1 diabetes. Study as a whole: Patients did not differ from healthy donors in age, gender or cell yield. Over all samples combined, over 85,000,000 sorted cells were examined.

Study-wide points: Shorter TCRB CDR3s, moderately but significantly so, were found in Type 1 diabetes patients in all four CD4+ subsets. A closer apparent resemblance between naive, central memory and Treg TCRB repertoires was seen in patients than in healthy donors.

Expressed TCRB transcripts were sequenced after all isolated RNA was converted to cDNA. Libraries were prepared by immunoSEQ multiplex PCR; TCRdb keeps only in-frame clonotypes and omits some of them. The sample lists 250,000 to 300,000 clones; roughly an eighth were seen once. This clonotype was sampled from a young man with type 1 diabetes. Sequenced: naive CD4+ T cells from blood. This chain links TRBV25-1 with TRBJ1-5; tentative D call: TRBD1 (6 bases). The CDR3 region is CASSERSGASNQPQHF. In nucleotides, the CDR3 is TGTGCCAGCAGTGAAAGGTCAGGGGCAAGCAATCAGCCCCAGCATTTT.